The entry that follows covers one T cell receptor (beta chain) sequence. This sample stems from a study of blood T cell repertoires in COVID-19. Study-wide background: The cDNA or gDNA used as material had been derived from T cells, B-cell-depleted T cells, or PBMCs.

TCRdb's copy holds only in-frame clones and misses some; the assay was immunoSEQ multiplex PCR. Here the sample spans hundreds of thousands of clones, approximately 85% being singletons. Adults between about 18 and 95 years of age took part from fewer than 30 US areas. Recovered Cohort 3 donors showed two negative PCRs, clearance, or symptom resolution. Specimen: PBMCs or T cells enriched from blood (not recorded which). The receptor was derived from a woman aged 30 to 39 who had recovered from COVID-19.

This chain's CDR3 is CASSYSELQETQYF. The CDR3 DNA reads TGTGCCAGCAGTTACTCGGAGTTGCAAGAGACCCAGTACTTC. The chain employs TRBV6-5 and TRBJ2-5; D gene uncertain. Germline CDR1 is MNHEY and CDR2 is SVGAGI. Between the trimmed V and J ends, which lost 0 bases and 2 bases, there was a span of 7 bases. The CDR3 has 14 amino acids.